Listed below are T cell receptor beta chains from one sample, sequenced in a study of tumor-infiltrating lymphocytes in oesophageal squamous cell carcinoma. TCRdb re-analysed the PCR reads in MiXCR, keeping a single row per CDR3 protein. Of 9,000 or so distinct CDR3 sequences detected, about 70% appear once; the ten largest clones hold roughly a third. Source material: esophageal tumor tissue. All receptors derive from a female donor with esophageal squamous cell carcinoma. CDR3s leave out the opening cysteine and the closing phenylalanine or tryptophan. The order of the fields is clone size, J gene, V gene, CDR3 protein. The size field is filled for only some rows; it gives once, few, many or a size class.

few,TRBJ2-1,TRBV7-2,ASSSSGGATYNEQF
few,TRBJ1-6,TRBV7-8,ASSLGTLGNSPLH
.,TRBJ1-3,TRBV6-7,ASSQNPGRAYSGNTIY
.,TRBJ2-5,TRBV12-3/TRBV12-4,ASSLGQLNSPLH
.,TRBJ2-7,TRBV28,ASSFPTGTATSYEQY
few,.,TRBV7-9,ASSLKGTPYNEQF
.,TRBJ2-3,TRBV6-1,ASSSWGSDRVGDTQY
.,TRBJ2-1,TRBV7-3,ASSKGQGAYNEQF
.,TRBJ2-2,TRBV7-8,ASSLVGLALSTNTGELF
few,TRBJ2-7,TRBV7-6,ASSLAAESYNEQY
once,.,TRBV12-3/TRBV12-4,ASSLGGIYEQY
once,TRBJ2-1,TRBV7-2,ASKEGAGVGYNEQF
few,TRBJ2-3,TRBV7-8,ASSFSFQSTDTQY
many,TRBJ2-5,TRBV12-3/TRBV12-4,ASSFGDIRETQY
.,TRBJ2-1,TRBV7-8,ASSLESASYNEQF
.,TRBJ2-3,TRBV6-1,ASSEKLGGEGTDTQY
.,TRBJ2-2,TRBV27,ASSSSGINTGELF
few,TRBJ2-1,TRBV7-2,ASSLRDNEQF
few,TRBJ2-7,TRBV7-8,ASSLVLAGEWYEQY
many,TRBJ2-2,TRBV9,ASSATLQDRVGGELF
large,TRBJ2-6,TRBV6-1,ASRGQSSGANVLT
few,TRBJ2-7,TRBV6-1,ASSQPGLAGLEQY
.,TRBJ2-3,TRBV7-6,ASSLWGADTQY
.,TRBJ2-3,TRBV7-2,ASSRTYTQY
once,TRBJ2-4,TRBV12-3/TRBV12-4,ASSFDIGTSGRGEQY
few,TRBJ2-1,TRBV7-6,ASSLGQGPNEQF
medium-sized,TRBJ1-2,TRBV6-1,ASSEVGSGYT
medium-sized,TRBJ2-7,TRBV7-2,ASSLGGGLYEQY
few,TRBJ2-1,TRBV7-3,ASSLQGGGYNEQF
.,.,TRBV7-6,ASSPSSGNRGEQF
few,TRBJ2-1,TRBV7-6,ASSWDSLERLLYNEQF
.,.,TRBV19,ASSLITERNYGYT
.,TRBJ1-1,TRBV12-3/TRBV12-4,ASSLAGPYTEAF
once,TRBJ2-1,TRBV12-3/TRBV12-4,ASRPGTSVEQF
.,TRBJ2-3,TRBV10-2,ASSEIGGSADTQY
.,TRBJ2-5,TRBV7-6,ASSWTVQETQY
.,.,TRBV10-1,ASSEGGRASNEQF